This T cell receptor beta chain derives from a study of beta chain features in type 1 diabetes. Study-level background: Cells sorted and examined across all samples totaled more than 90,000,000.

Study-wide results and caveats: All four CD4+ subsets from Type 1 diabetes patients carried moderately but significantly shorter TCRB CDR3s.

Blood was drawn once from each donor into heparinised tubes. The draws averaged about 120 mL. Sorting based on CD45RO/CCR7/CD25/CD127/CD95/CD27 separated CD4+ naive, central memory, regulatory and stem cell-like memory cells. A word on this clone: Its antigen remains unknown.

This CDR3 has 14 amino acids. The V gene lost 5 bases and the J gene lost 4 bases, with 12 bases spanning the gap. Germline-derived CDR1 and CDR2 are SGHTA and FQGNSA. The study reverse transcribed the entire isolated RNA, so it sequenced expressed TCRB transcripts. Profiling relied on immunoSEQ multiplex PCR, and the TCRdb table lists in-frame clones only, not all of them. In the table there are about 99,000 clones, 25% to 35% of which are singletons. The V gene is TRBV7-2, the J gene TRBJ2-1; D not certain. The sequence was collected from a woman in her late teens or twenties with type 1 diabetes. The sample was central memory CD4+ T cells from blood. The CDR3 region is CTSSPTSGYNEQFF. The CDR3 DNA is TGTACCAGCAGCCCAACCTCGGGTTACAATGAGCAGTTCTTC.